Each of the 26 T cell receptor beta chains below was sequenced from the same sample in a study of cytomegalovirus exposure and HLA in healthy donors. TCRdb keeps only in-frame clones here, not all; method: immunoSEQ multiplex PCR. The data contain some 98,000 clones, approximately 84% of them singletons. The sample taken for sequencing was PBMCs. These receptors came from a man aged 18 to 29 in good health and CMV-seropositive.

This clone was seen a handful of times. The V and J genes are TRBV4-3 and TRBJ1-2; 7 positions agree with TRBD1. Unmatched junction bases numbered 7, after V lost 0 bases and J lost 6 bases. Germline CDR1 and CDR2: LGHNA and YSLEER. This CDR3 region has 15 residues. CDR3 sequence reads: CASSQDAGTVDGYTF. CDR3 DNA sequence: TGCGCCAGCAGCCAAGATGCCGGGACAGTGGATGGCTACACCTTC.

The table lists this clone with a count of one. The chain combines TRBV5-5 with TRBJ1-2; tentatively, D is TRBD1 (6 bases). This CDR3 comprises 15 residues. CDR1 SGHKS and CDR2 YYEKEE come from the germline V gene (reference sequence). V was clipped by 0 bases and J by 5 bases, with 14 bases between them. The CDR3 DNA reads as TGTGCCAGCAGCTTGGCTCAGGGGCCTCAATATGGCTACACCTTC. This translates into CASSLAQGPQYGYTF. Variable domain in full (rest from reference TRBV5-5 and TRBJ1-2): DAGVTQSPTHLIKTRGQQVTLRCSPISGHKSVSWYQQVLGQGPQFIFQYYEKEERGRGNFPDRFSARQFPNYSSELNVNALLLGDSALYLCASSLAQGPQYGYTFGSGTRLTVV.

This clone was counted a single time. The rearrangement uses TRBV7-7 and TRBJ2-7, with D possibly being TRBD2 (5 bases). Between the trimmed V and J ends, which lost 1 base and 1 base, there was a span of 8 bases. Germline assignment: CDR1 SSHAT and CDR2 FNYEAQ (reference sequence). The CDR3 loop spans 14 amino acids. CDR3 amino acids: CASSLGTGSYEQYF. As DNA, the CDR3 is TGTGCCAGCAGCTTAGGGACTGGTTCCTACGAGCAGTACTTC.

The V call is TRBV28, the J call TRBJ2-7; D is possibly TRBD1 (6 bases). V lost 4 bases, J lost 4 bases, and 20 bases lay in between. Germline CDR1 reads MDHEN; CDR2 reads SYDVKM. The CDR3 has 16 residues. This CDR3 reads CASSSGSQGFRYEQYF. The CDR3 bases are TGTGCCAGCAGTTCCGGTTCACAGGGCTTTCGGTACGAGCAGTACTTC.

The CDR3 DNA sequence: TGTGCCAGCAGTGAATTTCAGGGGGCGAGGGAAAAACTGTTTTTT. Its protein is CASSEFQGAREKLFF. This sequence joins TRBV6-1 and TRBJ1-4, with 8 bases fitting TRBD1. V shed 2 bases and J 8 bases; nucleotides not matched to a gene: 7. Germline CDR1 is MNHNS and CDR2 is SASEGT. CDR3 size: 15 residues.

There are a few counts of this clone. This chain joins TRBV12-5 and TRBJ2-1, with 7 nucleotides matching TRBD2. After removal of 1 base from V and 6 bases from J, the junction contained 3 bases not matched to a gene. In germline, CDR1 is LGHNT, CDR2 FRNRAP. This CDR3 spans 14 amino acids. DNA of the CDR3: TGTGCTAGTGGTTTGGGAGCTAGCGGCAATGAGCAGTTCTTC. This translates into CASGLGASGNEQFF.

The count of this clone is one. The chain is built from TRBV10-2 and TRBJ2-3; TRBD2 matches 12 bases. Germline V gene sequence: CDR1 WSHSY, CDR2 SAAADI. V was pared by 6 bases and J by 1 base, with 8 bases of the junction left unmatched. The CDR3 is 17 residues long. For the CDR3, the DNA is TGCGCCAGCAGGAAGGGACTAGCGGGCGGCGGCACAGATACGCAGTATTTT. This translates into CASRKGLAGGGTDTQYF.

The chain is built from TRBV5-4 and TRBJ2-7, with 11 nucleotides matching TRBD2. This CDR3 has 18 residues. Germline CDR1 and CDR2: SGHNT and YYREEE (reference sequence). Trimming took 3 bases from V and 0 from J; bases not matched to a gene: 11. In nucleotides, the CDR3 is TGTGCCAGCAGCTGGGCCGGGACTAGCGGTGGGAGCTCCTACGAGCAGTACTTC. Residues: CASSWAGTSGGSSYEQYF.

The chain couples TRBV7-8 to TRBJ2-7, with 12 bases fitting TRBD2. This CDR3 region has 16 residues. The ends lost 2 bases at V and 4 bases at J; junction bases unmatched: 6. From germline, CDR1 is SGHVS and CDR2 FQNEAQ. The CDR3 here is CASSLYASGRDYEQYF. The CDR3 DNA is TGTGCCAGCAGCTTATACGCTAGCGGGAGGGATTACGAGCAGTACTTC.

The chain is built from TRBV19 and TRBJ2-5; 11 bases match TRBD1. In germline, CDR1 is LNHDA, CDR2 SQIVND (reference sequence). The CDR3 totals 15 residues. Losses at the gene ends were 6 bases for V and 4 bases for J; bases not matched to a gene: 7. Here the CDR3 DNA reads TGTGCCAGTAGCTCCGGACAGGGGGCTCGAGAGACCCAGTACTTC. Amino acid sequence: CASSSGQGARETQYF.

The rearrangement links TRBV9 to TRBJ1-3; D ambiguous. With 2 bases removed from V and 4 bases from J, the gap between germline ends came to 10 bases. There are 14 residues in the CDR3. The germline gives CDR1 SGDLS, CDR2 YYNGEE. Written as DNA, the CDR3 is TGTGCCAGCAGCGTTTCGGGTCACGGAAACACCATATATTTT. Translation gives CASSVSGHGNTIYF.

This sequence joins TRBV7-9 and TRBJ2-3; 11 positions agree with TRBD1. Germline-derived CDR1 and CDR2 are SEHNR and FQNEAQ (reference sequence). V dropped 4 bases and J dropped 2; count of bases not matched to a gene: 5. The CDR3 contains 16 residues. The CDR3 is CASSWPGQGDTDTQYF. For the CDR3, the DNA is TGTGCCAGCAGCTGGCCGGGACAGGGGGACACAGATACGCAGTATTTT.

This clone was observed a few times. The J gene is TRBJ2-7, the V gene TRBV25-1, with a possible D match to TRBD1 (5 bases). V gave up 5 bases and J gave up 9 bases, with 17 bases separating them. In germline, CDR1 is MGHDK, CDR2 SYGVNS. The CDR3 totals 13 residues. CDR3 in amino acids: CASSPPVGRGQYF. The CDR3 nucleotides are TGTGCCAGCAGTCCTCCCGTGGGTAGGGGGCAGTACTTC.

The chain is built from TRBV27 and TRBJ1-4, with 9 bases lining up with TRBD1. The CDR3 consists of 17 residues. Germline V gene lookup returns CDR1 MNHEY and CDR2 SMNVEV (reference sequence). Unmatched junction bases numbered 11, after V lost 4 bases and J lost 5 bases. The CDR3 sequence: CASSSGTGKQSNEKLFF. CDR3 nucleotide sequence: TGTGCCAGCAGTTCCGGGACAGGGAAGCAGTCCAATGAAAAACTGTTTTTT.

The chain links TRBV11-3 to TRBJ2-5, with TRBD1 identical over 9 bases. The J segment lost 4 bases and the V segment lost 5 bases, leaving 8 bases of the junction unmatched. The CDR3 runs 15 residues. Germline CDR1 reads SGHNT; CDR2 reads YENEEA. The CDR3 loop is CASSPRDRVGETQYF. The DNA for the CDR3 is TGTGCCAGCAGCCCCCGGGACAGGGTAGGAGAGACCCAGTACTTC.

V gene TRBV5-1 combines with J gene TRBJ2-7, with TRBD2 matching 10 bases. J lost 4 bases, V lost 4 bases, and 14 bases had no gene match. Germline V gene lookup returns CDR1 SGHRS and CDR2 YFSETQ. The CDR3 runs to 17 residues. The CDR3 region has the DNA TGCGCCAGCAGCCCTGGTGGGGCTAGCGGGAGTTTGTACGAGCAGTACTTC. As protein: CASSPGGASGSLYEQYF.

The J gene is TRBJ1-5, the V gene TRBV9, with D unresolved. This CDR3 contains 14 residues. The V and J ends lost 3 bases and 5 bases respectively, with 12 bases between them. The germline gives CDR1 SGDLS, CDR2 YYNGEE. This CDR3 reads CASSAQAGDQPQHF. As DNA, the CDR3 is TGTGCCAGCAGCGCGCAGGCCGGGGATCAGCCCCAGCATTTT.

The chain employs TRBV10-3 and TRBJ1-2, with 8 bases that match TRBD1. The CDR3 has 14 amino acids. V dropped 4 bases and J dropped 4; count of bases not matched to a gene: 5. CDR1 is ENHRY and CDR2 is SYGVKD in the germline V gene. The CDR3 loop reads CAISGDRRVYGYTF. Here the CDR3 DNA reads TGTGCCATCAGTGGGGACAGGCGAGTCTATGGCTACACCTTC.

The chain is built from TRBV7-9 and TRBJ2-3, with TRBD1 matching 7 bases. Germline CDR1 and CDR2: SEHNR and FQNEAQ (reference sequence). The CDR3 loop spans 13 amino acids. V lost 5 bases, J lost 4 bases, and 3 bases stayed unmatched. The CDR3 protein is CASSPRGPDTQYF. The CDR3 DNA is TGTGCCAGCAGCCCTAGGGGGCCAGATACGCAGTATTTT.

J is TRBJ1-1 and V is TRBV5-6; D perhaps matches TRBD1 (6 bases). CDR3 length: 15 amino acids. Germline V lookup: CDR1 SGHDT, CDR2 YYEEEE. V lost 1 base to trimming and J lost 1 base, with 11 bases between them. CDR3 protein: CASSLIARGNTEAFF. For the CDR3, the DNA is TGTGCCAGCAGCTTGATTGCCAGGGGGAACACTGAAGCTTTCTTT.

The genes are TRBV5-4 and TRBJ2-1; D is possibly TRBD2 (6 bases). V was pared by 0 bases and J by 7 bases, with 17 bases between. Germline values: CDR1 SGHNT, CDR2 YYREEE (reference sequence). The CDR3 spans 16 residues. The CDR3 DNA sequence: TGTGCCAGCAGCTTGGGGTTGAGGGACTCCAGAAATGAGCAGTTCTTC. This sequence encodes CASSLGLRDSRNEQFF.

The chain employs TRBV19 and TRBJ2-1; 9 bases agree with TRBD2. Germline CDR1 LNHDA, CDR2 SQIVND (reference sequence). The V segment lost 4 bases and the J segment 1 base; nucleotides outside the gene matches: 2. This CDR3 has 15 amino acids. CDR3 nucleotides: TGTGCCAGTAGTAAGACTAGCGGATCCTACAATGAGCAGTTCTTC. It specifies CASSKTSGSYNEQFF.

The chain couples TRBV4-3 to TRBJ1-4, with TRBD1 identical over 8 bases. The CDR3 sequence is 14 residues long. V shed 3 bases, J shed 5 bases, and the junction held 2 bases outside the gene matches. CDR1 and CDR2 (germline): LGHNA, YSLEER. The CDR3 coding sequence is TGCGCCAGCAGCCAGGACAGGGCCAATGAAAAACTGTTTTTT. It yields the protein CASSQDRANEKLFF.

This clone was seen a few times. This CDR3 is CASSIGTGDQPQHF. Written as DNA, the CDR3 is TGTGCCAGCAGCATAGGGACAGGGGATCAGCCCCAGCATTTT. The rearrangement links TRBV5-4 to TRBJ1-5, with TRBD1 identical over 10 bases. The CDR3 length is 14 residues. The ends lost 4 bases at V and 5 bases at J; junction bases unmatched: 3. From germline, CDR1 is SGHNT and CDR2 YYREEE (reference sequence).

The V call is TRBV6-5, the J call TRBJ1-5, with no clear D. V dropped 7 bases and J dropped 0 bases, with 13 bases sitting between them. The CDR3 has 15 residues. Looked up from germline, CDR1 is MNHEY and CDR2 is SVGAGI. As DNA, the CDR3 is TGTGCCAGCATAGGCCCGGGGTATAGCAATCAGCCCCAGCATTTT. Translating it yields CASIGPGYSNQPQHF.

In its sample, this clone was seen once. The V gene is TRBV5-1, the J gene TRBJ2-7, with D unclear. Between the trimmed V and J ends, which lost 0 bases and 1 base, there was a span of 8 bases. There are 14 residues in the CDR3. Germline CDR1 SGHRS, CDR2 YFSETQ. The CDR3 loop reads CASSLGLASYEQYF. CDR3 DNA: TGCGCCAGCAGCTTGGGTCTTGCGTCCTACGAGCAGTACTTC.